Each of the 31 T cell receptor beta chains below was sequenced from the same sample in a study of T cells in Graves' hyperthyroidism and ophthalmopathy. Amplification targeted TCR beta CDR3 regions from RNA transcripts. RT-PCR in the first round (using the HTBI primer set) targeted the TCR CDR3. TCRdb re-called the multiplex PCR reads with MiXCR, one entry per CDR3 protein. The profile covers about 520,000 distinct CDR3 sequences, with approximately 25% appearing a single time and approximately 11% taken by the ten largest. Sequenced material: blood. These receptors all stem from a woman aged 25 to 45 with Graves' ophthalmopathy.

This clonotype was found a few times. The V call is TRBV7-8, the J call TRBJ2-1, with 10 bases fitting TRBD1. CDR1 and CDR2 (germline): SGHVS, FQNEAQ. After removal of 9 bases from V and 9 bases from J, the junction contained 8 bases not matched to a gene. The CDR3 loop spans 13 amino acids. The CDR3 DNA reads as TGTGCCAGTCGGACAGGGGGTATGGGTGAGCAGTTCTTC. Translation: CASRTGGMGEQFF.

This clonotype was seen ten or more times. The V call is TRBV19, the J call TRBJ1-1, with a tentative D call TRBD1 (6 bases). V was clipped by 6 bases and J by 5 bases, with 13 bases between them. The CDR3 spans 13 residues. Germline CDR1 and CDR2: LNHDA and SQIVND (reference sequence). The CDR3 DNA reads as TGTGCCAGTAGCCCCCCAGGGGAGACTGAAGCTTTCTTT. Protein: CASSPPGETEAFF.

This clonotype showed up just a few times. V gene TRBV7-2 combines with J gene TRBJ2-7; 10 bases agree with TRBD2. The CDR3 runs to 14 residues. Germline V lookup: CDR1 SGHTA, CDR2 FQGNSA. J lost 3 bases, V lost 5 bases, and 4 bases had no gene match. As DNA, the CDR3 is TGTGCCAGCAGCCAAAGCGGGAGGGTCTACGAGCAGTACTTC. Translation gives CASSQSGRVYEQYF.

The chain combines TRBV27 with TRBJ1-1; the D gene is possibly TRBD1 (5 bases). Germline CDR1 and CDR2: MNHEY and SMNVEV (reference sequence). The CDR3 length is 16 residues. Between the trimmed V and J ends, which lost 3 bases and 0 bases, there was a span of 14 bases. This CDR3 reads CASSFDSFTMNTEAFF. CDR3 DNA: TGTGCCAGCAGTTTCGACAGCTTTACTATGAACACTGAAGCTTTCTTT.

This chain joins TRBV12-3 or TRBV12-4 and TRBJ1-1; maybe TRBD1 (5 bases). The CDR3 has 16 residues. The V and J ends lost 1 base and 0 bases respectively, with 12 bases between them. The CDR3 DNA reads TGTGCCAGCAGTTTAGGTCCCGCAGGGTTGAACACTGAAGCTTTCTTT. Its protein is CASSLGPAGLNTEAFF.

The chain joins TRBV28 to TRBJ1-1; a possible D gene is TRBD1 (5 bases). The V gene lost 4 bases and the J gene lost 0 bases, with 9 bases spanning the gap. The CDR3 sequence is 14 residues long. The germline V gene encodes CDR1 MDHEN and CDR2 SYDVKM. As DNA, the CDR3 is TGTGCCAGCAGTTCAGGGAGGATGAACACTGAAGCTTTCTTT. Amino acid sequence: CASSSGRMNTEAFF.

This clonotype was observed many times. The chain uses TRBV6-1 and TRBJ2-7, with a tentative D call TRBD2 (6 bases). Germline assignment: CDR1 MNHNS and CDR2 SASEGT. The CDR3 spans 14 residues. Deletions cut 6 bases from V and 1 base from J, with 13 bases between. The CDR3 loop reads CASRRGTSSYEQYF. The CDR3 DNA reads as TGTGCCAGCAGGCGCGGGACTTCTTCCTACGAGCAGTACTTC.

Concerning this clonotype: One end of the junction does not line up with germline, which may come from a read error. This chain connects TRBV9 to TRBJ2-7, with 7 nucleotides matching TRBD1. CDR1 and CDR2 from the germline V gene are SGDLS and YYNGEE. The CDR3 loop spans 14 amino acids. Written as DNA, the CDR3 is TGTGCCAGAAGCGTCGGGACAGCACAATACGAGCAGTACTTC. Translating gives CARSVGTAQYEQYF.

This clonotype has at least ten counts. This chain uses TRBV7-2 with TRBJ2-5; 7 bases align to TRBD1. Trimming at V came to 5 bases and at J to 2 bases, leaving 5 bases not matched to a gene. This CDR3 region has 14 residues. Germline V gene lookup returns CDR1 SGHTA and CDR2 FQGNSA. The CDR3 DNA is TGTGCCAGCAGCCTGAGGACAGGACAAGAGACCCAGTACTTC. Its translation is CASSLRTGQETQYF. The full variable domain, in which reference TRBV7-2 and TRBJ2-5 provide the parts outside the CDR3, is GAGVSQSPSNKVTEKGKDVELRCDPISGHTALYWYRQSLGQGLEFLIYFQGNSAPDKSGLPSDRFSAERTGGSVSTLTIQRTQQEDSAVYLCASSLRTGQETQYFGPGTRLLVL.

Of note for this clonotype: This may be a read error, as it is one base from a much larger clone. The conserved closing phenylalanine or tryptophan is absent in this CDR3, likely reflecting a read error. The V call is TRBV12-5, the J call TRBJ1-1; TRBD1 agrees at 8 bases. CDR1 is LGHNT and CDR2 is FRNRAP in the germline V gene. This CDR3 has 16 residues. V was clipped by 1 base and J by 6 bases; unmatched bases: 10. The CDR3 here is CASGLALSGGVAEAFS. The CDR3 nucleotides are TGTGCTAGTGGTTTGGCGCTATCAGGGGGCGTCGCTGAAGCTTTCTCT.

V gene TRBV20-1 combines with J gene TRBJ1-1, with a weak D call TRBD1 (5 bases). Germline V CDR1 and CDR2: DFQATT, SNEGSKA (reference sequence). The V gene lost 6 bases and the J gene lost 3 bases, with 14 bases spanning the gap. The CDR3 extends over 13 amino acids. The CDR3: CSAISGTHTEAFF. The CDR3 DNA reads as TGCAGTGCCATTTCCGGGACTCACACTGAAGCTTTCTTT.

This clonotype was counted many times. J is TRBJ1-2 and V is TRBV6-1; D is unclear. V lost 6 bases and J lost 7, with 18 bases in between. The CDR3 has 14 residues. Per germline, CDR1 MNHNS and CDR2 SASEGT. CDR3 sequence (DNA): TGTGCCAGCAGGATGACTGATGCTGCTTTTGGCTACACCTTC. Protein: CASRMTDAAFGYTF.

The table lists this clonotype with many counts. An end of the junction differs from the germline gene, which may be a read error. The chain employs TRBV7-3 and TRBJ1-1; 8 positions agree with TRBD1. Germline loops: CDR1 SGHTA, CDR2 FQGTGA. This CDR3 region has 13 residues. The CDR3 DNA is TGTGCCAGCAGCGTAACAGGGGGAAGTGAAGCTTTCTTT. As protein: CASSVTGGSEAFF.

The chain combines TRBV20-1 with TRBJ2-5; 16 bases fit TRBD2. The junction had 6 bases not matched to a gene; V was cut back by 5 bases and J by 3 bases. CDR1 is DFQATT, CDR2 SNEGSKA, per germline (reference sequence). The CDR3 has 16 amino acids. The CDR3 reads CSAPPGLAGGEETQYF. The CDR3 nucleotides read TGCAGTGCTCCCCCGGGACTAGCGGGGGGGGAAGAGACCCAGTACTTC.

CDR3: CASSSETRGAQYF. The CDR3 coding sequence is TGTGCCAGCAGCTCCGAAACAAGAGGTGCCCAGTACTTC. The chain employs TRBV7-2 and TRBJ2-5; D gene uncertain. Germline values: CDR1 SGHTA, CDR2 FQGNSA. Trimming took off 4 bases at V and 9 bases at J, with 15 bases between the two ends. This CDR3 spans 13 amino acids.

This clonotype was picked up many times. The chain links TRBV28 to TRBJ1-2; no clear D gene. Looked up from germline, CDR1 is MDHEN and CDR2 is SYDVKM. V shed 4 bases and J shed 6 bases, with 15 bases lying between them. CDR3 size: 14 residues. This chain's CDR3 is CASSWEGNPDGYTF. The CDR3 region has the DNA TGTGCCAGCAGTTGGGAGGGAAACCCTGATGGCTACACCTTC.

In its sample, this clonotype was seen once. This chain uses TRBV6-1 with TRBJ2-7; no clear D gene. In germline, CDR1 is MNHNS, CDR2 SASEGT. V lost 7 bases and J lost 3, with 13 bases in between. The CDR3 is 13 amino acids. Here the CDR3 reads CASTPARRYEQYF. In DNA form, the CDR3 reads TGTGCCAGCACCCCCGCCAGGCGCTACGAGCAGTACTTC.

This chain links TRBV28 with TRBJ1-3, with D tentatively TRBD1 (6 bases). CDR1 is MDHEN, CDR2 SYDVKM, per germline. This CDR3 contains 16 residues. With 10 bases removed from V and 0 bases from J, the gap between germline ends came to 19 bases. The CDR3 nucleotides read TGTGCCACAGGAGGGGGTTACCCCTACTCTGGAAACACCATATATTTT. This codes for CATGGGYPYSGNTIYF.

This clonotype was seen a single time. One junction end disagrees with the germline gene, perhaps due to a read error. V usage is TRBV4-1 and J usage is TRBJ2-7; D not resolved. In germline, CDR1 is MGHRA, CDR2 YSYEKL. The CDR3 totals 14 residues. The CDR3 here is CASSHDVGSYDQYF. For the CDR3, the DNA is TGCGCCAGCAGCCACGACGTCGGCTCCTACGATCAGTACTTC.

This clonotype was observed a few times. This sequence joins TRBV11-1 and TRBJ1-1; D is perhaps TRBD1 (6 bases). The CDR3 totals 16 residues. Trimming stripped 1 base from V and 1 base from J, with 13 bases between. Germline V gene lookup returns CDR1 SGHAT and CDR2 FQDESV (reference sequence). The CDR3: CASSLGGRTENTEAFF. The CDR3 nucleotides are TGTGCCAGCAGCTTAGGGGGTAGGACAGAGAACACTGAAGCTTTCTTT.

In its sample, this clonotype was seen a few times. This chain uses TRBV20-1 with TRBJ1-1; no reliable D call. Between the trimmed V and J ends, which lost 5 bases and 3 bases, there was a span of 10 bases. Germline values: CDR1 DFQATT, CDR2 SNEGSKA (reference sequence). This CDR3 is 12 amino acids long. Here the CDR3 reads CSAQDGDTEAFF. CDR3 nucleotides: TGCAGTGCTCAGGACGGGGACACTGAAGCTTTCTTT.

There are many counts of this clonotype. The rearrangement joins TRBV27 to TRBJ2-7, with a possible D match to TRBD1 (6 bases). This CDR3 region has 13 residues. V was trimmed by 6 bases and J by 4 bases, leaving 13 bases between them. The germline CDR1 and CDR2 sequences are MNHEY and SMNVEV (reference sequence). The CDR3 DNA reads TGTGCCAGCAGGTACAGGGACCGTTACGAGCAGTACTTC. Translation gives CASRYRDRYEQYF.

This clonotype was found many times. The V call is TRBV19, the J call TRBJ1-5, with a tentative D call TRBD1 (6 bases). CDR1 LNHDA and CDR2 SQIVND come from the germline V gene (reference sequence). The V and J ends lost 4 bases and 7 bases respectively, with 17 bases between them. This CDR3 has 15 amino acids. CDR3 coding DNA: TGTGCCAGTAGTACCACAGGGCGGGGGTTGCAGCCCCAGCATTTT. Protein sequence: CASSTTGRGLQPQHF.

This clonotype was observed at least ten times. V and J are TRBV12-5 and TRBJ1-1, with 9 positions matching TRBD1. CDR1 and CDR2 (germline): LGHNT, FRNRAP. Trimming took 5 bases from V and 5 from J; bases not matched to a gene: 6. CDR3 length: 14 residues. The DNA for the CDR3 is TGTGCTAGTGGTCAAGGACAGGGGAAGACTGAAGCTTTCTTT. It encodes CASGQGQGKTEAFF. The full variable domain, rest sourced from reference TRBV12-5 and TRBJ1-1, is DARVTQTPRHKVTEMGQEVTMRCQPILGHNTVFWYRQTMMQGLELLAYFRNRAPLDDSGMPKDRFSAEMPDATLATLKIQPSEPRDSAVYFCASGQGQGKTEAFFGQGTRLTVV.

This clonotype has only a few counts. V gene TRBV28 combines with J gene TRBJ2-5, with 10 nucleotides matching TRBD1. The length of the CDR3 is 15 residues. Per germline, CDR1 MDHEN and CDR2 SYDVKM. Unmatched junction bases numbered 5, after V lost 6 bases and J lost 1 base. The CDR3 here is CASSAGQGSQETQYF. The CDR3 DNA is TGTGCCAGCAGCGCGGGACAGGGGTCCCAAGAGACCCAGTACTTC.

This clonotype was detected many times. The CDR3 DNA follows: TGTGCCAGCAGTGGCGGGGTTTCCTACGAGCAGTACTTC. This gives the protein CASSGGVSYEQYF. The chain couples TRBV6-1 to TRBJ2-7; D perhaps matches TRBD2 (6 bases). Trimming removed 4 bases at V and 1 base at J, with 8 bases between. Germline V gene lookup returns CDR1 MNHNS and CDR2 SASEGT. CDR3 length equals 13 residues.

This clonotype came up a few times. The chain couples TRBV11-3 to TRBJ2-2, with TRBD1 identical over 9 bases. V shed 5 bases, J shed 5 bases, and the junction held 6 bases outside the gene matches. Germline V gives CDR1 SGHNT, CDR2 YENEEA. The CDR3 runs 15 residues. The CDR3 spells CASSARDRETGELFF. The CDR3 DNA is TGTGCCAGCAGCGCAAGGGACAGGGAAACCGGGGAGCTGTTTTTT.

CDR3 in amino acids: CASGTAGAFSYEQYF. The CDR3 region has the DNA TGTGCCAGCGGCACTGCAGGGGCCTTCTCCTACGAGCAGTACTTC. The rearrangement uses TRBV6-2 or TRBV6-3 and TRBJ2-7; D might be TRBD1 (6 bases). The CDR3 loop spans 15 amino acids. Between the trimmed V and J ends, which lost 8 bases and 0 bases, there was a span of 17 bases. CDR1 and CDR2 from the germline V gene are MNHEY and SVGEGT.

On this clonotype itself: Sequence at one end of the junction differs from germline and may be a read error. The chain carries TRBV7-3 and TRBJ2-5; 10 nucleotides line up with TRBD2. This CDR3 region has 14 residues. Germline V lookup: CDR1 SGHTA, CDR2 FQGTGA. CDR3 sequence (DNA): TGCGCCAGCAGCCAGAGCGGGGGGGTCGAGACCCAGTACTTC. Translating it yields CASSQSGGVETQYF.

The rearrangement joins TRBV7-8 to TRBJ2-5; TRBD2 is a possible D gene (7 bases). CDR3 length: 16 amino acids. V lost 2 bases to trimming and J lost 1 base, with 14 bases between them. Germline CDR1 reads SGHVS; CDR2 reads FQNEAQ. This chain's CDR3 is CASSLSAGGPQETQYF. Written as DNA, the CDR3 is TGTGCCAGCAGCTTATCTGCCGGGGGGCCCCAAGAGACCCAGTACTTC.

The rearrangement links TRBV9 to TRBJ2-5; tentatively, D is TRBD2 (5 bases). CDR1 SGDLS and CDR2 YYNGEE come from the germline V gene. V was shortened by 4 bases and J by 2 bases, with 15 bases between the two germline ends. CDR3 length equals 15 residues. The CDR3 nucleotides are TGTGCCAGCAGCTTTAGACCTGGAGGTCAAGAGACCCAGTACTTC. The encoded protein is CASSFRPGGQETQYF. Filled out from reference TRBV9 and TRBJ2-5, the complete variable domain reads DSGVTQTPKHLITATGQRVTLRCSPRSGDLSVYWYQQSLDQGLQFLIQYYNGEERAKGNILERFSAQQFPDLHSELNLSSLELGDSALYFCASSFRPGGQETQYFGPGTRLLVL.